These 30 T cell receptor beta chains share one sample of origin, sequenced in a study of human T cells and chemical hapten exposure. Noted time point: patch test 1, 2 weeks after DPC sensitization. Treatment given: therapeutic diphenylcyclopropenone sensitization with weekly scalp DPC. TCRdb analysed the RACE reads with MiXCR anew, one entry per CDR3 protein. The sample shows some 180,000 distinct CDR3 sequences, around 20% of them seen only once. Material: whole blood, obtained in connection with sensitization to the hapten diphenylcyclopropenone (DPC). The receptors originated from a woman in her forties or fifties with alopecia areata. Some clones in this sample may be carry-over from other donors' samples.

The chain has TRBV5-1 and TRBJ2-1; the D call may be TRBD1 or TRBD2 (5 bases each). V was trimmed by 0 bases and J by 6 bases, leaving 13 bases between them. The CDR3 sequence is 15 residues long. In germline, CDR1 is SGHRS, CDR2 YFSETQ. CDR3 amino acids: CASSLADGAANEQFF. The CDR3 DNA reads TGCGCCAGCAGCTTGGCCGACGGGGCAGCCAATGAGCAGTTCTTC.

The chain couples TRBV7-2 to TRBJ2-1; the D is unclear. The CDR3 has 13 residues. The V end was cut by 5 bases, the J end by 2 bases, with 7 bases between. CDR1 and CDR2 from the germline V gene are SGHTA and FQGNSA. The CDR3 sequence: CASSRGPYNEQFF. The DNA for the CDR3 is TGTGCCAGCAGCCGCGGACCCTACAATGAGCAGTTCTTC. Drawing the rest from reference TRBV7-2 and TRBJ2-1, the complete variable domain is GAGVSQSPSNKVTEKGKDVELRCDPISGHTALYWYRQSLGQGLEFLIYFQGNSAPDKSGLPSDRFSAERTGGSVSTLTIQRTQQEDSAVYLCASSRGPYNEQFFGPGTRLTVL.

This clonotype was counted between two and nine times. CDR3 sequence: CAGHPGGRSFYGYTF. As DNA, the CDR3 is TGTGCCGGCCACCCAGGGGGCCGGTCCTTCTATGGCTACACCTTC. The chain joins TRBV7-2 to TRBJ1-2; 8 nucleotides align to TRBD1. The trim removed 11 bases at V and 4 bases at J, leaving 15 bases unmatched. Germline assignment: CDR1 SGHTA and CDR2 FQGNSA. This CDR3 comprises 15 residues.

Ten or more counts support this clonotype. This rearrangement joins TRBV5-1 to TRBJ1-1; 8 bases align to TRBD1. CDR3 length: 14 residues. The germline V gene encodes CDR1 SGHRS and CDR2 YFSETQ. Germline trimming cut 4 bases from V and 10 bases from J; bases unmatched to any gene: 12. CDR3 protein: CASSIAGGEIGAFF. Here the CDR3 DNA reads TGCGCCAGCAGCATTGCAGGGGGCGAGATCGGAGCTTTCTTT.

The chain carries TRBV5-1 and TRBJ2-5, with D tentatively TRBD2 (7 bases). Per the germline V gene, CDR1 is SGHRS and CDR2 is YFSETQ. There are 13 residues in the CDR3. The ends were cut back, 4 bases at V and 6 bases at J, with 13 bases in the middle. As DNA, the CDR3 is TGCGCCAGCAGCGAAGGGGGGGCAAAGACCCAGTACTTC. It codes for CASSEGGAKTQYF.

The sample holds a few counts of this clonotype. The chain combines TRBV29-1 with TRBJ2-3; maybe TRBD1 (5 bases). Per the germline V gene, CDR1 is SQVTM and CDR2 is ANQGSEA. This CDR3 has 13 residues. V gave up 3 bases and J gave up 1 base, with 8 bases separating them. CDR3 protein: CSVEEGGTDTQYF. DNA for the CDR3: TGCAGCGTTGAGGAAGGGGGCACAGATACGCAGTATTTT.

This clonotype was counted at least ten times. The rearrangement links TRBV5-4 to TRBJ1-1; D call uncertain. The germline gives CDR1 SGHNT, CDR2 YYREEE (reference sequence). V lost 0 bases to trimming and J lost 1 base, with 7 bases between them. The CDR3 has 14 residues. The CDR3 reads CASSLAPQNTEAFF. As DNA, the CDR3 is TGTGCCAGCAGCTTGGCACCTCAGAACACTGAAGCTTTCTTT. The full variable domain, rest sourced from reference TRBV5-4 and TRBJ1-1, is ETGVTQSPTHLIKTRGQQVTLRCSSQSGHNTVSWYQQALGQGPQFIFQYYREEENGRGNFPPRFSGLQFPNYSSELNVNALELDDSALYLCASSLAPQNTEAFFGQGTRLTVV.

In its sample, this clonotype was seen a few times. This rearrangement joins TRBV28 to TRBJ2-7; no firm D call. The CDR3 consists of 15 residues. The ends were cut back, 3 bases at V and 2 bases at J, with 14 bases in the middle. Per germline, CDR1 MDHEN and CDR2 SYDVKM. The CDR3 loop reads CASSFNNSPTYEQYF. The CDR3, as DNA: TGTGCCAGCAGTTTTAACAACAGTCCGACCTACGAGCAGTACTTC.

This clonotype appeared a few times. The chain uses TRBV12-3 or TRBV12-4 and TRBJ2-7, with TRBD2 as a possible D gene (5 bases). This CDR3 spans 12 amino acids. V gave up 5 bases and J gave up 6 bases, with 11 bases separating them. The CDR3 bases are TGTGCCAGCAGTCCCCGACGGGGCGAGCAGTACTTC. It encodes CASSPRRGEQYF.

This clonotype was observed a handful of times. The chain couples TRBV9 to TRBJ1-5; perhaps TRBD1 as D (6 bases). The germline CDR1 and CDR2 sequences are SGDLS and YYNGEE. This CDR3 is 14 amino acids long. The V gene lost 6 bases and the J gene lost 4 bases, with 14 bases spanning the gap. CDR3 DNA sequence: TGTGCCAGCAATGGGGGGGGCCAGAATCAGCCCCAGCATTTT. Protein: CASNGGGQNQPQHF.

The chain has TRBV29-1 and TRBJ1-1, with TRBD1 matching 7 bases. The CDR3 covers 13 residues. Germline V gene lookup returns CDR1 SQVTM and CDR2 ANQGSEA. The V segment lost 7 bases and the J segment 5 bases; nucleotides outside the gene matches: 10. The CDR3 sequence: CSGAQGGETEAFF. Here the CDR3 DNA reads TGCAGCGGCGCCCAGGGGGGGGAGACTGAAGCTTTCTTT.

The rearrangement uses TRBV12-3 or TRBV12-4 and TRBJ1-4; TRBD1 is a possible D gene (6 bases). Between the trimmed V and J ends, which lost 5 bases and 4 bases, there was a span of 11 bases. The CDR3 totals 14 residues. CDR3 in DNA: TGTGCCAGCAGTCTCCAGGGGTTTAATGAAAAACTGTTTTTT. Residues: CASSLQGFNEKLFF.

This clonotype was detected only a few times. The chain is built from TRBV10-3 and TRBJ2-7; D unresolved. The V end was cut by 3 bases, the J end by 0 bases, with 9 bases between. CDR3 size: 14 residues. The germline V gene has CDR1 ENHRY and CDR2 SYGVKD. Here the CDR3 reads CAISDPRYSYEQYF. The CDR3 DNA reads as TGTGCCATCAGTGACCCGCGATACTCCTACGAGCAGTACTTC.

This clonotype was counted a few times. The V call is TRBV29-1, the J call TRBJ2-7; D remains ambiguous. V was pared by 1 base and J by 9 bases, with 13 bases between. From germline, CDR1 is SQVTM and CDR2 ANQGSEA. CDR3 length: 12 residues. The CDR3 is CSVEVLDQGQYF. CDR3 nucleotide sequence: TGCAGCGTTGAAGTTTTGGACCAAGGGCAGTACTTC.

The CDR3 loop reads CASSLEGKTQYF. The DNA of the CDR3 is TGTGCCAGCAGCTTAGAGGGAAAGACCCAGTACTTC. This chain joins TRBV7-3 and TRBJ2-5; D is perhaps TRBD2 (5 bases). The CDR3 consists of 12 residues. V dropped 2 bases and J dropped 6 bases, with 7 bases sitting between them. Germline loops: CDR1 SGHTA, CDR2 FQGTGA.

The table lists this clonotype with a few counts. The chain recombines TRBV18 with TRBJ2-7, with D perhaps TRBD1 (6 bases). Trimming took off 5 bases at V and 5 bases at J, with 16 bases between the two ends. This CDR3 has 14 residues. The germline gives CDR1 KGHSH, CDR2 LQKENI. In DNA, the CDR3 is TGTGCCAGCTCAGCCCCTACAGGGTCCCACGAGCAGTACTTC. Its translation: CASSAPTGSHEQYF.

The chain carries TRBV28 and TRBJ2-5; D remains unclear. Germline V CDR1 and CDR2: MDHEN, SYDVKM. V was cut by 3 bases and J by 4 bases, with 6 bases left in between. This CDR3 region has 12 residues. The chain's CDR3 is CASSFSSETQYF. CDR3 nucleotide sequence: TGTGCCAGCAGTTTCTCTTCAGAGACCCAGTACTTC.

This chain connects TRBV29-1 to TRBJ2-5, with TRBD1 identical over 7 bases. The germline gives CDR1 SQVTM, CDR2 ANQGSEA. Trimming at V came to 7 bases and at J to 1 base, leaving 3 bases not matched to a gene. CDR3 length equals 12 residues. The CDR3 coding sequence is TGCAGCGCCGGGACAGCCCAAGAGACCCAGTACTTC. It translates to CSAGTAQETQYF.

The chain recombines TRBV12-3 or TRBV12-4 with TRBJ2-7, with a possible D match to TRBD2 (5 bases). The CDR3 runs to 14 residues. V shed 4 bases and J shed 6 bases, with 16 bases lying between them. CDR3 sequence (DNA): TGTGCCAGCAGTTATGGAGGCTCTAATGCCGAGCAGTACTTC. Residues: CASSYGGSNAEQYF.

J is TRBJ2-1 and V is TRBV20-1; D uncertain. The CDR3 contains 17 residues. In germline, CDR1 is DFQATT, CDR2 SNEGSKA (reference sequence). The ends were cut back, 0 bases at V and 0 bases at J, with 15 bases in the middle. Here the CDR3 DNA reads TGCAGTGCTAGAGATTTAGGAGCGATGAGCTCCTACAATGAGCAGTTCTTC. Its protein is CSARDLGAMSSYNEQFF.

The chain couples TRBV7-2 to TRBJ2-3, with D possibly matching TRBD2 (6 bases). The CDR3 loop spans 18 amino acids. Germline V gene lookup returns CDR1 SGHTA and CDR2 FQGNSA. With 5 bases removed from V and 2 bases from J, the gap between germline ends came to 23 bases. CDR3 protein: CASSTQTGFSGLTDTQYF. DNA of the CDR3: TGTGCCAGCAGCACCCAAACAGGCTTTAGCGGCCTCACAGATACGCAGTATTTT.

V is TRBV29-1 and J is TRBJ2-3; 9 bases map to TRBD2. Per germline, CDR1 SQVTM and CDR2 ANQGSEA. The CDR3 has 16 amino acids. V gave up 7 bases and J gave up 4 bases; unmatched junction bases: 15. CDR3 loop: CSAIAGVGNWADTQYF. Here the CDR3 DNA reads TGCAGCGCTATAGCGGGAGTTGGTAATTGGGCAGATACGCAGTATTTT.

The gene calls are TRBV29-1 and TRBJ1-2; maybe TRBD1 (6 bases). This CDR3 has 13 amino acids. V lost 7 bases and J 4 bases, leaving 16 bases between the germline ends. The germline CDR1 and CDR2 sequences are SQVTM and ANQGSEA. The CDR3 is CSAEFQQGYGYTF. CDR3 bases: TGCAGCGCCGAATTCCAACAGGGCTATGGCTACACCTTC.

This clonotype was found many times. The chain recombines TRBV5-4 with TRBJ2-7; no firm D call. The CDR3 consists of 15 residues. V lost 0 bases and J lost 2, with 12 bases in between. Germline-derived CDR1 and CDR2 are SGHNT and YYREEE (reference sequence). In nucleotides, the CDR3 is TGTGCCAGCAGCTTGGCGGCAGGACGAGCCTACGAGCAGTACTTC. This translates into CASSLAAGRAYEQYF.

The CDR3 nucleotides read TGTGCCAGCAGACGGGGGGACGCGGACCAAGAGACCCAGTACTTC. It yields the protein CASRRGDADQETQYF. The rearrangement links TRBV6-1 to TRBJ2-5; 7 positions match TRBD2. Trimming cost V 6 bases and J 0 bases; bases outside gene matches: 7. Per germline, CDR1 MNHNS and CDR2 SASEGT. The CDR3 runs 15 residues.

This clonotype came up a few times. The chain combines TRBV11-2 with TRBJ1-1; perhaps TRBD1 as D (5 bases). The ends were cut back, 0 bases at V and 5 bases at J, with 10 bases in the middle. CDR3 size: 14 residues. Germline lookup yields CDR1 SGHAT and CDR2 FQNNGV. The CDR3 DNA reads as TGTGCCAGCAGCTTAGATTTCCAGGGAACTGAAGCTTTCTTT. Its translation: CASSLDFQGTEAFF.

The chain employs TRBV5-5 and TRBJ2-3; 11 bases fit TRBD2. The V segment lost 2 bases and the J segment 3 bases; nucleotides outside the gene matches: 5. Per the germline V gene, CDR1 is SGHKS and CDR2 is YYEKEE (reference sequence). The CDR3 loop spans 16 amino acids. CDR3 DNA: TGTGCCAGCAGCTTATCACTAGCGGGAGTTACAGATACGCAGTATTTT. Its protein is CASSLSLAGVTDTQYF. Filled out from reference TRBV5-5 and TRBJ2-3, the complete variable domain reads DAGVTQSPTHLIKTRGQQVTLRCSPISGHKSVSWYQQVLGQGPQFIFQYYEKEERGRGNFPDRFSARQFPNYSSELNVNALLLGDSALYLCASSLSLAGVTDTQYFGPGTRLTVL.

This sequence joins TRBV7-3 and TRBJ2-2; either TRBD1 or TRBD2 may supply D (6 bases each). The germline V gene has CDR1 SGHTA and CDR2 FQGTGA. The CDR3 runs 16 residues. V lost 1 base, J lost 1 base, and 10 bases lay in between. CDR3 residues: CASSLMGGQNTGELFF. DNA of the CDR3: TGTGCCAGCAGCTTAATGGGGGGCCAGAACACCGGGGAGCTGTTTTTT. The variable domain in full, completed from reference TRBV7-3 and TRBJ2-2, reads GAGVSQTPSNKVTEKGKYVELRCDPISGHTALYWYRQSLGQGPEFLIYFQGTGAADDSGLPNDRFFAVRPEGSVSTLKIQRTERGDSAVYLCASSLMGGQNTGELFFGEGSRLTVL.

This chain connects TRBV6-5 to TRBJ1-1; D not resolved. The CDR3 is 16 amino acids. Per germline, CDR1 MNHEY and CDR2 SVGAGI. Trimming removed 0 bases at V and 4 bases at J, with 15 bases between. The CDR3: CASSYSSRISGTEAFF. The CDR3 DNA follows: TGTGCCAGCAGTTACTCGAGTAGGATCTCGGGCACTGAAGCTTTCTTT.

This chain joins TRBV6-5 and TRBJ2-1; weak D call: TRBD2 (6 bases). The CDR3 loop spans 14 amino acids. Per germline, CDR1 MNHEY and CDR2 SVGAGI. Trimming left V 8 bases short and J 2 bases short, with 13 bases between. The CDR3 is CASWAGPPYNEQFF. The CDR3 DNA follows: TGTGCCAGCTGGGCGGGACCCCCCTACAATGAGCAGTTCTTC.